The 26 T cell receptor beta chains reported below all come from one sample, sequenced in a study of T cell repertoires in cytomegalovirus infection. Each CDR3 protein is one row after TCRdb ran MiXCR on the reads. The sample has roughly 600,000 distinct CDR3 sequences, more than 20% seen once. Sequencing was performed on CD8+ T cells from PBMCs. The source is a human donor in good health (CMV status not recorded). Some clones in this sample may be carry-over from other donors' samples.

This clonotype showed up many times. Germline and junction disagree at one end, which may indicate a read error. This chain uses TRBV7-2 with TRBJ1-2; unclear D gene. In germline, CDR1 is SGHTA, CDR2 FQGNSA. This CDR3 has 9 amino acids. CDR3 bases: TGTGCCAGCAGCTTAGTATTGCTATTC. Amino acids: CASSLVLLF.

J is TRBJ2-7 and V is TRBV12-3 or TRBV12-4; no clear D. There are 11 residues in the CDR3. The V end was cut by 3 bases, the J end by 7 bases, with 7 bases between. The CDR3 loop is CASSFVGEQYF. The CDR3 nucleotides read TGTGCCAGCAGTTTTGTTGGAGAGCAGTACTTC.

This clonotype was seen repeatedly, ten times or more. Here the CDR3 reads CASSLEGGFQETQYF. Here the CDR3 DNA reads TGTGCCAGCAGCTTAGAAGGGGGCTTCCAAGAGACCCAGTACTTC. The chain combines TRBV7-9 with TRBJ2-5, with TRBD1 matching over 7 bases. Germline CDR1 SEHNR, CDR2 FQNEAQ (reference sequence). This CDR3 spans 15 amino acids. The V and J ends lost 1 base and 1 base, in that order; junction bases with no gene match: 3.

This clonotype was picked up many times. The CDR3 reads CASSLARGNQPQHF. Written as DNA, the CDR3 is TGTGCCAGCAGTTTAGCGCGAGGGAATCAGCCCCAGCATTTT. This chain links TRBV12-3 or TRBV12-4 with TRBJ1-5; D call uncertain. The CDR3 has 14 residues. V dropped 0 bases and J dropped 4 bases, with 7 bases sitting between them.

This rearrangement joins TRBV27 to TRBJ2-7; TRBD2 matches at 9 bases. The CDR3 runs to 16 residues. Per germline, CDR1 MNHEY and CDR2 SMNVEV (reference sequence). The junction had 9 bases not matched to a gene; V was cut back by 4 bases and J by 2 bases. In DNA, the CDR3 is TGTGCCAGCAGTTCCCCCACGACTAGCGGAACCTACGAGCAGTACTTC. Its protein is CASSSPTTSGTYEQYF.

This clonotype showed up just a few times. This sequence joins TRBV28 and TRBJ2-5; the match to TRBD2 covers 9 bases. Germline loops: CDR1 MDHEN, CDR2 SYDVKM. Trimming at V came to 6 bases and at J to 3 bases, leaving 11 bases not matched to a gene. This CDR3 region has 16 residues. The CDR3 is CASSTTGTSRKETQYF. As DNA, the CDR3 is TGTGCCAGCAGCACCACCGGGACTAGCAGGAAAGAGACCCAGTACTTC.

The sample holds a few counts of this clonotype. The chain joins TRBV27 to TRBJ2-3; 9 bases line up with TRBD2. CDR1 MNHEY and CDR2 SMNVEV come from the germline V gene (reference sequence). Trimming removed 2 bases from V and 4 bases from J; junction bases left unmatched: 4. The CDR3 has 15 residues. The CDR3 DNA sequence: TGTGCCAGCAGTTTAATCGGCGGGGGGGCAGATACGCAGTATTTT. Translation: CASSLIGGGADTQYF.

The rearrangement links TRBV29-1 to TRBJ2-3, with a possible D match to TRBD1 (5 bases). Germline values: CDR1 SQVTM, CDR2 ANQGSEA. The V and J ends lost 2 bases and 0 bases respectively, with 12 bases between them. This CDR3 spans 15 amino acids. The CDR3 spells CSVERQGFSTDTQYF. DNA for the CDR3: TGCAGCGTTGAAAGGCAGGGCTTTAGCACAGATACGCAGTATTTT.

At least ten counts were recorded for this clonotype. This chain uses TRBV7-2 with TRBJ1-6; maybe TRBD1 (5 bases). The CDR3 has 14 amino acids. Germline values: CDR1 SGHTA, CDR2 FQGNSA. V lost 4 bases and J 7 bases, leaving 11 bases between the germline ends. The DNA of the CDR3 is TGTGCCAGCAGCTCAGGGTATCCGAATTCACCCCTCCACTTT. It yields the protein CASSSGYPNSPLHF.

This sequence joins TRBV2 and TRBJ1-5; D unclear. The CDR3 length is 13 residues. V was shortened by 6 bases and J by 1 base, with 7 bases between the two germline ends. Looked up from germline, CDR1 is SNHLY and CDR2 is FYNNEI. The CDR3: CASRIQSNQPQHF. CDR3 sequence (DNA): TGTGCCAGCAGGATTCAGAGCAATCAGCCCCAGCATTTT.

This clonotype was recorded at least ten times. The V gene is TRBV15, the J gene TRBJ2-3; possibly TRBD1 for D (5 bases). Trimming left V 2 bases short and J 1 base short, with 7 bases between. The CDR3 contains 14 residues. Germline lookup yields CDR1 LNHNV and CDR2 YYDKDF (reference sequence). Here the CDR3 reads CATSRIGGTDTQYF. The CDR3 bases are TGTGCCACCAGCAGAATAGGGGGCACAGATACGCAGTATTTT.

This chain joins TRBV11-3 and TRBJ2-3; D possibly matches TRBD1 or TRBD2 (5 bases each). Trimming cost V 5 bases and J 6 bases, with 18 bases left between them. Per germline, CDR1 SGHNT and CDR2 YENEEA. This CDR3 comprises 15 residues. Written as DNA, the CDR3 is TGTGCCAGCAGCAACCGGGACCACGCCGGGGATACGCAGTATTTT. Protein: CASSNRDHAGDTQYF.

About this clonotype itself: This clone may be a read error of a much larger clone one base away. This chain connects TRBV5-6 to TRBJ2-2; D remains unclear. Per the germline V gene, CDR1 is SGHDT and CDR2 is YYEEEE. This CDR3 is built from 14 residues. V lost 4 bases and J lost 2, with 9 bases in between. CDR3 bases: TGTGCCAGCAGCCCGAGACAAAACACCGGGGAGCTGTTTTTT. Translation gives CASSPRQNTGELFF.

This CDR3 is CASSLGNSLRYEQYV. CDR3 in DNA: TGTGCCAGCAGCTTAGGGAACAGCCTGCGCTACGAGCAGTACGTC. The J gene is TRBJ2-7, the V gene TRBV7-4; no clear D. Germline CDR1 reads SGHVT; CDR2 reads SQSDAQ. V gave up 1 base and J gave up 3 bases, with 13 bases separating them. The CDR3 is 15 residues long.

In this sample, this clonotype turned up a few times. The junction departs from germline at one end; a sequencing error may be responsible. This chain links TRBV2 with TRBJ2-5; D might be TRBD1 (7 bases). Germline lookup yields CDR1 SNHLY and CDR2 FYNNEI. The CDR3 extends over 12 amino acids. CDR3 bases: TGCCTAGGGCGGGACAGCCAAGAGACCCAGTACTTC. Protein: CLGRDSQETQYF. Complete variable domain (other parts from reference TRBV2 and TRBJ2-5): EPEVTQTPSHQVTQMGQEVILRCVPISNHLYFYWYRQILGQKVEFLVSFYNNEISEKSEIFDDQFSVERPDGSNFTLKIRSTKLEDSAMYFCLGRDSQETQYFGPGTRLLVL.

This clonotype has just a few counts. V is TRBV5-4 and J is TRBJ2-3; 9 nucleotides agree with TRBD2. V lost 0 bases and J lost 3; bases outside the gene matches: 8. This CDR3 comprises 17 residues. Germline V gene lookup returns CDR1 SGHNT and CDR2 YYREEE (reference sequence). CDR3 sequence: CASSLVPSGIRTDTQYF. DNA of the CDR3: TGTGCCAGCAGCTTGGTTCCTAGCGGGATCAGGACAGATACGCAGTATTTT.

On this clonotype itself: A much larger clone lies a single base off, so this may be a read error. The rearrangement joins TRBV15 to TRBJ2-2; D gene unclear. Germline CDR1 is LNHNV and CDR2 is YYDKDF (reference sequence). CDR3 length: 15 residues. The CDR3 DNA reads TGTGCCACCAGCAGAGATTGGGCGAAAACCGGGGAGCTGTTTTTT. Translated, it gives CATSRDWAKTGELFF.

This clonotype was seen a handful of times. CDR3 residues: CASSARSFNEQFF. In DNA form, the CDR3 reads TGTGCCAGCAGCGCGCGGAGCTTCAATGAGCAGTTCTTC. J is TRBJ2-1 and V is TRBV9, with D unclear. CDR1 SGDLS and CDR2 YYNGEE come from the germline V gene. The CDR3 runs to 13 residues. Trimming pared 3 bases from V and 6 bases from J, leaving 10 bases between.

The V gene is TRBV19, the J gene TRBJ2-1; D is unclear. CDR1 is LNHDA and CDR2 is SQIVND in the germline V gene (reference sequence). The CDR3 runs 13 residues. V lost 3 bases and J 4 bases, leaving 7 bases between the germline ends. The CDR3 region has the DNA TGTGCCAGTAGTATTTCGACTTACAATGAGCAGTTCTTC. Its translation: CASSISTYNEQFF.

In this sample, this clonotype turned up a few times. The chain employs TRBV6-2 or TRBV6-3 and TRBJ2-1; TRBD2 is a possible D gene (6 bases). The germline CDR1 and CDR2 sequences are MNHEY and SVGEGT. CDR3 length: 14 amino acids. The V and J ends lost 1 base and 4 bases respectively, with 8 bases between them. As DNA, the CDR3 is TGTGCCAGCAGTTACTTCGGGGGTTACAATGAGCAGTTCTTC. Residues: CASSYFGGYNEQFF.

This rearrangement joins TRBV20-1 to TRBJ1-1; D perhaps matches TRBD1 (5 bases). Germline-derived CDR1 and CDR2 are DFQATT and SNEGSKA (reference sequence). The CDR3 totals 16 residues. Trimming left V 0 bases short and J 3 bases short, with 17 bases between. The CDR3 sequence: CSARDNWSRQYTEAFF. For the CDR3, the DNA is TGCAGTGCTAGAGATAATTGGTCCCGACAGTACACTGAAGCTTTCTTT.

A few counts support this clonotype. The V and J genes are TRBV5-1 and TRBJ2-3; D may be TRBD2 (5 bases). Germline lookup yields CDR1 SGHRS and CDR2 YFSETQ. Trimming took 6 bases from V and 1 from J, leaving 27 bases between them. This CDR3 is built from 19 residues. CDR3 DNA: TGCGCCAGCAACGATGCCTCCCCAACAGAGGGCTGGCGCACAGATACGCAGTATTTT. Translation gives CASNDASPTEGWRTDTQYF.

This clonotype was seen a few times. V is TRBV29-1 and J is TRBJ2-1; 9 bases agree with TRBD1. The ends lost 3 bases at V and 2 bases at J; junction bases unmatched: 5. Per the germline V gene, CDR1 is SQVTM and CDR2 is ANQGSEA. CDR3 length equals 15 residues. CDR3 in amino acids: CSVEGGQGAYNEQFF. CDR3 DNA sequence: TGCAGCGTTGAGGGGGGACAGGGCGCCTACAATGAGCAGTTCTTC.

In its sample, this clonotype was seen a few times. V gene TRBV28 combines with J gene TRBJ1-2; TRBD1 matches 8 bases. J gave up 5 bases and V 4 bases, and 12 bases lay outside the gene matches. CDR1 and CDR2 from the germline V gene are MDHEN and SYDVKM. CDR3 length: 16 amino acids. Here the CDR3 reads CASSWSRTGGRYGYTF. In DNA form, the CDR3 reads TGTGCCAGCAGTTGGAGCCGTACAGGGGGGAGGTATGGCTACACCTTC.

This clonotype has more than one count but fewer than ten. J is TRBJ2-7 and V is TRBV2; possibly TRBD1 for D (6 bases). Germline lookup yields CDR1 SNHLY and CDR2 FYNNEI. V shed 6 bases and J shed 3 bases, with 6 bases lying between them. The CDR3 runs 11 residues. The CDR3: CASRGHYEQYV. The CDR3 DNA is TGTGCCAGCAGGGGACACTACGAGCAGTACGTC.

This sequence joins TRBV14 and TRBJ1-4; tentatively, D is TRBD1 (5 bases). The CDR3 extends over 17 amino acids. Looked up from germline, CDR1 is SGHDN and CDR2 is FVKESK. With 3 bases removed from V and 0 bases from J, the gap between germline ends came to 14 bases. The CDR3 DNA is TGTGCCAGCAGCCAGGTGACAGCGTATCCAACTAATGAAAAACTGTTTTTT. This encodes CASSQVTAYPTNEKLFF.